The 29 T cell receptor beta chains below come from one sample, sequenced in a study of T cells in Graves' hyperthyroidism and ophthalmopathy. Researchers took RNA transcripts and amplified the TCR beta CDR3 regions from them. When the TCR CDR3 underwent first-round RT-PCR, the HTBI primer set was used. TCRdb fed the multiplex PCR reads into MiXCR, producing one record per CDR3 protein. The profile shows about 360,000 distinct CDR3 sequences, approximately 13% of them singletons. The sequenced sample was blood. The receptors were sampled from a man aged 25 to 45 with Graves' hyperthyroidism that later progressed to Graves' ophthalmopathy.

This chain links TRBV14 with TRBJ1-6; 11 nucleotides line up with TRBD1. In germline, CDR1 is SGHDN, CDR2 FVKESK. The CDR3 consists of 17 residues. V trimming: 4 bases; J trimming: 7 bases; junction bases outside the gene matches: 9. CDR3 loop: CASSLLGQGVLNSPLHF. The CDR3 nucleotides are TGTGCCAGCAGCCTGTTGGGACAGGGGGTTCTAAATTCACCCCTCCACTTT.

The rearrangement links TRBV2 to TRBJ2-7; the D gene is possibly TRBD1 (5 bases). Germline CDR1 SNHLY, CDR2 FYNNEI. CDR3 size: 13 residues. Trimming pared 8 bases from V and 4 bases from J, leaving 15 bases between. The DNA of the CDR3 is TGTGCCAGCTCAGGGCGAGTATCTTACGAGCAGTACTTC. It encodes CASSGRVSYEQYF.

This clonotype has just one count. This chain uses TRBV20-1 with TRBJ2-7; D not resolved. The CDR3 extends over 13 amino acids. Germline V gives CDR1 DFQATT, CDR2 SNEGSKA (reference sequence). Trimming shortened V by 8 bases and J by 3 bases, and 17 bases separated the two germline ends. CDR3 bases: TGCAGTACTAACGGGCTAGGTGGCTACGAGCAGTACTTC. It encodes CSTNGLGGYEQYF.

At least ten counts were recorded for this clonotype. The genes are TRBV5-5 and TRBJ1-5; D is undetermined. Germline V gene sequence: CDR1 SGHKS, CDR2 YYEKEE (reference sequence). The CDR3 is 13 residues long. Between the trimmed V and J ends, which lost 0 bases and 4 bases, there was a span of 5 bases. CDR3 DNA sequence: TGTGCCAGCAGCTTGGTAGGGAATCAGCCCCAGCATTTT. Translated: CASSLVGNQPQHF.

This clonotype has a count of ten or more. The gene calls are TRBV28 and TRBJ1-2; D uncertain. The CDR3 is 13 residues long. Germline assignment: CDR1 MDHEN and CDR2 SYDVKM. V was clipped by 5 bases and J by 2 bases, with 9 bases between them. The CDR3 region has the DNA TGTGCCAGCAGTAGGCAGGAAAACTATGGCTACACCTTC. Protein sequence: CASSRQENYGYTF.

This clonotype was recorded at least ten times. The CDR3 sequence is CASSEPGNLNTQYF. The CDR3 coding sequence is TGTGCCAGCAGTGAGCCAGGGAACCTAAATACGCAGTATTTT. The gene calls are TRBV2 and TRBJ2-3; D possibly corresponds to TRBD1 (5 bases). From germline, CDR1 is SNHLY and CDR2 FYNNEI. Trimming cost V 3 bases and J 7 bases, with 14 bases left between them. The CDR3 extends over 14 amino acids.

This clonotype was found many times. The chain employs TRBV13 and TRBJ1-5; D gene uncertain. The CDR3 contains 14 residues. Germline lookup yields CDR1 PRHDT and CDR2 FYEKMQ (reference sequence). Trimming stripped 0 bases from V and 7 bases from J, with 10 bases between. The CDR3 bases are TGTGCCAGCAGCTTAGGGGCCCTGGGGCAGCCCCAGCATTTT. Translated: CASSLGALGQPQHF.

The CDR3 DNA reads TGTGCCTGGAGTGTACCAGGGGGGAAAGGCAATCAGCCCCAGCATTTT. Its translation is CAWSVPGGKGNQPQHF. The V and J genes are TRBV30 and TRBJ1-5; TRBD1 aligns across 7 bases. The CDR3 spans 16 residues. Per germline, CDR1 GTSNPN and CDR2 SVGIG (reference sequence). The junction had 7 bases not matched to a gene; V was cut back by 0 bases and J by 2 bases. The full variable domain, its missing parts supplied by reference TRBV30 and TRBJ1-5, is SQTIHQWPATLVQPVGSPLSLECTVEGTSNPNLYWYRQAAGRGLQLLFYSVGIGQISSEVPQNLSASRPQDRQFILSSKKLLLSDSGFYLCAWSVPGGKGNQPQHFGDGTRLSIL.

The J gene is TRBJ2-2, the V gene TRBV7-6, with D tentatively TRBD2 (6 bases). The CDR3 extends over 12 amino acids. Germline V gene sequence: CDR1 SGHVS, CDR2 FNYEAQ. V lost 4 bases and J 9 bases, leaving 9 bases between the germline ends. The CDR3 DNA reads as TGTGCCAGCAGCTCGCGGGGTCGGGAGCTGTTTTTT. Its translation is CASSSRGRELFF.

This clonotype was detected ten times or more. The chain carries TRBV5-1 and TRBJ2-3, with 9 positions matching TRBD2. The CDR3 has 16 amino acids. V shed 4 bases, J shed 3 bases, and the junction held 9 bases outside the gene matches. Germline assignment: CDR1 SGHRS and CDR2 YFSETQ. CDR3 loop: CASSLPASGVTDTQYF. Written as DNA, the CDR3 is TGCGCCAGCAGCCTCCCGGCTAGCGGGGTGACAGATACGCAGTATTTT.

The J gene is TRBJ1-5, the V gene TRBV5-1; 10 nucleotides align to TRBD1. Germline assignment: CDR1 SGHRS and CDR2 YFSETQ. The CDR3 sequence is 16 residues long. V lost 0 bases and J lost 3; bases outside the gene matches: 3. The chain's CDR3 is CASSLGTGGYNQPQHF. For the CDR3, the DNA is TGCGCCAGCAGCTTGGGGACAGGGGGTTACAATCAGCCCCAGCATTTT.

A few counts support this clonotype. CDR3 in DNA: TGTGCCAGCTCACGTGGGGAGCTGCAGGGCCGCGACAATGAGCAGTTCTTC. It translates to CASSRGELQGRDNEQFF. This chain connects TRBV18 to TRBJ2-1; D tentatively fits TRBD1 or TRBD2 (5 bases each). CDR3 length: 17 amino acids. V lost 4 bases and J 5 bases, leaving 21 bases between the germline ends. CDR1 and CDR2 (germline): KGHSH, LQKENI.

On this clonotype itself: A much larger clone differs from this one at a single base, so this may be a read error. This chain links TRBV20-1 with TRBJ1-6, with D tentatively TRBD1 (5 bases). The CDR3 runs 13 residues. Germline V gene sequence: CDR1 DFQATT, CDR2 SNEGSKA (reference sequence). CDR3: CGARGEGDSPLHF. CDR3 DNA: TGCGGTGCTAGAGGGGAAGGGGATTCACCCCTCCACTTT.

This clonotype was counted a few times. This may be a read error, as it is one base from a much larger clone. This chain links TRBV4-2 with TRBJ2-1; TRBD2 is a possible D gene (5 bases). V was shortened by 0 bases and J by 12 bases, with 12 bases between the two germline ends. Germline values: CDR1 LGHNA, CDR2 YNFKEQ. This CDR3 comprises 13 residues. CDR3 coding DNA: TGTGCCAGCAGCCAAGATCGAGCGGAAGGGCAGTTCTTC. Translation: CASSQDRAEGQFF.

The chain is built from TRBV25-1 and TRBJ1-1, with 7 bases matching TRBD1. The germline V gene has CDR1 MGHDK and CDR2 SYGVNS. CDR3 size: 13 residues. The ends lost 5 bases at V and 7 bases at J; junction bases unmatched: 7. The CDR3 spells CASSPSQGGEAFF. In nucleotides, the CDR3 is TGTGCCAGCAGTCCAAGTCAGGGGGGTGAAGCTTTCTTT.

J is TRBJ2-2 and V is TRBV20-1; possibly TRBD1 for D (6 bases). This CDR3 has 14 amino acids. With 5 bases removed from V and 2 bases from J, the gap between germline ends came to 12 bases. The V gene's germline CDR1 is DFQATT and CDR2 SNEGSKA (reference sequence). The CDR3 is CSAPDRSNTGELFF. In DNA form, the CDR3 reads TGCAGTGCTCCCGACAGGAGTAACACCGGGGAGCTGTTTTTT.

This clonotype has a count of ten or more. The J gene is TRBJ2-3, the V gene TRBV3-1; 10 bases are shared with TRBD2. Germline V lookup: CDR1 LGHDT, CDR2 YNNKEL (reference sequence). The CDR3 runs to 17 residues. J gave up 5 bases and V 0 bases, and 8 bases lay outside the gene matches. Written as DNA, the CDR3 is TGTGCCAGCAGCCAAGATCAAGCGGGGGGGCCTCGAGATACGCAGTATTTT. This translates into CASSQDQAGGPRDTQYF.

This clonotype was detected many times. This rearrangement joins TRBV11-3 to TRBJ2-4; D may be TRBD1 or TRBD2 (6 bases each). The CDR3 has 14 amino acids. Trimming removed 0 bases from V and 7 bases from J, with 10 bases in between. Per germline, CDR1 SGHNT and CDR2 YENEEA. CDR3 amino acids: CASSLDGGGNIQYF. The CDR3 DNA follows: TGTGCCAGCAGCTTAGATGGAGGGGGGAACATTCAGTACTTC.

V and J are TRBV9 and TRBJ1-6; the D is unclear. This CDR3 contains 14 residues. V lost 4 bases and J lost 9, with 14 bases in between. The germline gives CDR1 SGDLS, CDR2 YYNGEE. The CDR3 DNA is TGTGCCAGCAGCACCGGACGGATACGTTCACCCCTCCACTTT. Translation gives CASSTGRIRSPLHF.

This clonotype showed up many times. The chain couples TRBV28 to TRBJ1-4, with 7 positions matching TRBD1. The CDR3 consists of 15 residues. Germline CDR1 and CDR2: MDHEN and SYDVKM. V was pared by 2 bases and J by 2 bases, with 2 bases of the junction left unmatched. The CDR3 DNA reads TGTGCCAGCAGTTTACCGACAGGGACTAATGAAAAACTGTTTTTT. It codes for CASSLPTGTNEKLFF. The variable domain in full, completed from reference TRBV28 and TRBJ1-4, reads DVKVTQSSRYLVKRTGEKVFLECVQDMDHENMFWYRQDPGLGLRLIYFSYDVKMKEKGDIPEGYSVSREKKERFSLILESASTNQTSMYLCASSLPTGTNEKLFFGSGTQLSVL.

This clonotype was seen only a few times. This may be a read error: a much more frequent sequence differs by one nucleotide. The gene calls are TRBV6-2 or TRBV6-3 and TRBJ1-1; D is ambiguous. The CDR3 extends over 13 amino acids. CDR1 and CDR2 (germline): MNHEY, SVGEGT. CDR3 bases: TGTGCCTGCAGACGGGTTTTGGACACTGAAGCTTTCTTT. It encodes CACRRVLDTEAFF.

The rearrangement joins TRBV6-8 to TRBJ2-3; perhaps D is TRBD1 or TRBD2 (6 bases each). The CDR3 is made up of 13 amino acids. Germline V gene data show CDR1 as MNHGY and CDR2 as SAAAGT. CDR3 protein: CVLPGAYHRTQYF. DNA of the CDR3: TGTGTTCTACCGGGGGCTTATCACCGAACGCAGTATTTT.

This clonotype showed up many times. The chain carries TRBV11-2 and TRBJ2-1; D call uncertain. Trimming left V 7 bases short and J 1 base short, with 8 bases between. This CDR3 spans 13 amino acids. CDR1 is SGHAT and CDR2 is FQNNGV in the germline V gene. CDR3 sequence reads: CASTQPSYNEQFF. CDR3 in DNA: TGTGCCAGCACCCAACCATCCTACAATGAGCAGTTCTTC. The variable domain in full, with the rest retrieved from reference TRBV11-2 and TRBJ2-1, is EAGVAQSPRYKIIEKRQSVAFWCNPISGHATLYWYQQILGQGPKLLIQFQNNGVVDDSQLPKDRFSAERLKGVDSTLKIQPAKLEDSAVYLCASTQPSYNEQFFGPGTRLTVL.

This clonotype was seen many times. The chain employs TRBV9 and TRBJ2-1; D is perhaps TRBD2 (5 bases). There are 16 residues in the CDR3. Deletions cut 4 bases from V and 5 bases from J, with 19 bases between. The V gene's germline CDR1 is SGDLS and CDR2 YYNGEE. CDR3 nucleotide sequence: TGTGCCAGCAGCCCTCTCCAGAGCGGAGGTAACAATGAGCAGTTCTTC. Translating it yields CASSPLQSGGNNEQFF.

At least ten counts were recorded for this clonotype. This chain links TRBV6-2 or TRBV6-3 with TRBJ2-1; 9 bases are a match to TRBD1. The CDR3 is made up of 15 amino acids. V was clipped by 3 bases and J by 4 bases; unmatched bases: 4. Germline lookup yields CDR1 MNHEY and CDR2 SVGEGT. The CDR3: CASSYRTGAYNEQFF. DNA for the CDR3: TGTGCCAGCAGTTATCGGACAGGGGCGTACAATGAGCAGTTCTTC.

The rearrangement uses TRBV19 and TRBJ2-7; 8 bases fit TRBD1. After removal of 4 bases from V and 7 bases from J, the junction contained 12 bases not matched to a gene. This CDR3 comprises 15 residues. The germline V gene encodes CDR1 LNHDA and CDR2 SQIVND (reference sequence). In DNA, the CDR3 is TGTGCCAGTAGTAGCCGCGGACAGGGTTTTGGGGAGCAGTACTTC. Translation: CASSSRGQGFGEQYF. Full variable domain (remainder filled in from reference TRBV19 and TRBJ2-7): DGGITQSPKYLFRKEGQNVTLSCEQNLNHDAMYWYRQDPGQGLRLIYYSQIVNDFQKGDIAEGYSVSREKKESFPLTVTSAQKNPTAFYLCASSSRGQGFGEQYFGPGTRLTVT.

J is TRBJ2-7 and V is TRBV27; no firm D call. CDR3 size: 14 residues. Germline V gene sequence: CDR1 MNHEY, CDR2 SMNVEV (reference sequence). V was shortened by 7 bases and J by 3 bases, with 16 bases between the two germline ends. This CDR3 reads CASTVDPKGYEQYF. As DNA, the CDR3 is TGTGCCAGCACCGTAGATCCCAAGGGCTACGAGCAGTACTTC.

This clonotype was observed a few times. This chain's CDR3 is CASSVLDYNEQFF. CDR3 DNA sequence: TGTGCCAGCAGCGTATTAGATTACAATGAGCAGTTCTTC. The gene calls are TRBV9 and TRBJ2-1; D call uncertain. Trimming shortened V by 1 base and J by 4 bases, and 6 bases separated the two germline ends. In germline, CDR1 is SGDLS, CDR2 YYNGEE. CDR3 length: 13 residues.

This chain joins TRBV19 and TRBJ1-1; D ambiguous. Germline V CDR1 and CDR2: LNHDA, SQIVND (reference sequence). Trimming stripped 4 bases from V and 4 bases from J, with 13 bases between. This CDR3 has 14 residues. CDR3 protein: CASSTPVRGTEAFF. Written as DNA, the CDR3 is TGTGCCAGTAGTACTCCCGTGCGGGGCACTGAAGCTTTCTTT.